The subject of this entry is one T cell receptor (beta chain). The source of the sample is a study of blood T cell repertoires in COVID-19. TCRdb's table, derived via immunoSEQ multiplex PCR, lists solely in-frame clones and lacks some. This table has around 300,000 clones, approximately 84% appearing once. The germline CDR1 and CDR2 sequences are KGHSH and LQKENI. The CDR3 has 15 amino acids. Deletions cut 3 bases from V and 7 bases from J, with 18 bases between. The TCR sequence derives from a woman aged 30 to 39 who had recovered from COVID-19. The chain carries TRBV18 and TRBJ1-1; D remains ambiguous. The sample comprised peripheral blood. This CDR3 reads CASSPIWQVSGEAFF. CDR3 sequence (DNA): TGTGCCAGCTCACCTATCTGGCAGGTGAGCGGTGAAGCTTTCTTT.